The 18 T cell receptor beta chains in this list originate from one sample, sequenced in a study of blood T cell repertoires in COVID-19. Sequenced by immunoSEQ multiplex PCR; TCRdb stores in-frame clones only, minus some. In the table there are 250,000 to 300,000 clones, about three quarters of which are singletons. The material sequenced was peripheral blood. These TCRs come from a woman aged 80 or older with acute or convalescent COVID-19.

This rearrangement joins TRBV6-5 to TRBJ2-3, with 14 bases aligning to TRBD2. CDR3 length: 15 residues. Germline CDR1 is MNHEY and CDR2 is SVGAGI. J gave up 7 bases and V 5 bases, and 5 bases lay outside the gene matches. The CDR3 DNA sequence: TGTGCCAGCAGTCTGACTAGCGGGAGGGGAAATACGCAGTATTTT. It yields the protein CASSLTSGRGNTQYF.

This clone was detected once. The CDR3 spells CASSSTDRGSGGYTF. The CDR3 DNA sequence: TGTGCCAGCAGCTCGACGGACAGGGGATCGGGTGGCTACACCTTC. V and J are TRBV7-8 and TRBJ1-2; 9 bases match TRBD1. After removal of 4 bases from V and 7 bases from J, the junction contained 10 bases not matched to a gene. This CDR3 region has 15 residues. Germline V lookup: CDR1 SGHVS, CDR2 FQNEAQ.

The CDR3 DNA reads TGTGCCAGCAGCTTTCTGGATACGCAGTATTTT. Translating it yields CASSFLDTQYF. The V gene is TRBV5-8, the J gene TRBJ2-3; unclear D gene. CDR3 length equals 11 residues. Germline values: CDR1 SGHTS, CDR2 YDEGEE. V was shortened by 2 bases and J by 6 bases, with 4 bases between the two germline ends. Full variable domain (missing parts from reference TRBV5-8 and TRBJ2-3): EAGVTQSPTHLIKTRGQQATLRCSPISGHTSVYWYQQALGLGLQFLLWYDEGEERNRGNFPPRFSGRQFPNYSSELNVNALELEDSALYLCASSFLDTQYFGPGTRLTVL.

The chain recombines TRBV29-1 with TRBJ1-1; 9 positions match TRBD1. This CDR3 comprises 13 residues. Germline V lookup: CDR1 SQVTM, CDR2 ANQGSEA. The V gene end was trimmed by 7 bases and the J gene end by 3 bases; junction bases not matched to a gene: 6. CDR3 loop: CSGPGQGHTEAFF. The CDR3 DNA is TGCAGCGGACCGGGACAGGGTCACACTGAAGCTTTCTTT.

The chain is built from TRBV2 and TRBJ2-3, with TRBD1 identical over 8 bases. Germline V lookup: CDR1 SNHLY, CDR2 FYNNEI. The CDR3 totals 13 residues. V lost 7 bases, J lost 8 bases, and 8 bases stayed unmatched. The CDR3 is CASTGGQGVTQYF. CDR3 nucleotides: TGTGCCAGCACTGGAGGACAGGGCGTTACGCAGTATTTT.

The chain is built from TRBV7-9 and TRBJ2-5; the match to TRBD1 covers 9 bases. The ends lost 3 bases at V and 4 bases at J; junction bases unmatched: 0. Germline CDR1 and CDR2: SEHNR and FQNEAQ (reference sequence). CDR3 length equals 13 residues. The CDR3 reads CASSLDRGETQYF. For the CDR3, the DNA is TGTGCCAGCAGCTTGGACAGGGGAGAGACCCAGTACTTC.

The chain employs TRBV5-4 and TRBJ1-2, with D perhaps TRBD1 (6 bases). Per the germline V gene, CDR1 is SGHNT and CDR2 is YYREEE (reference sequence). Trimming took 5 bases from V and 3 from J, leaving 14 bases between them. CDR3 length equals 14 residues. The CDR3 sequence: CASRNIQGHYGYTF. CDR3 in DNA: TGTGCCAGCAGGAACATACAGGGCCACTATGGCTACACCTTC.

The chain employs TRBV2 and TRBJ1-2, with D perhaps matching TRBD1 (5 bases). From germline, CDR1 is SNHLY and CDR2 FYNNEI. The CDR3 extends over 13 amino acids. V was clipped by 3 bases and J by 2 bases, with 7 bases between them. As DNA, the CDR3 is TGTGCCAGCAGTGACCGGGGGAACTATGGCTACACCTTC. Protein product: CASSDRGNYGYTF.

On this clone: The sample contains more than one DNA sequence encoding this CDR3. This chain links TRBV27 with TRBJ1-5; D not certain. There are 13 residues in the CDR3. The V end lost 3 bases, the J end lost 4 bases, and 7 bases lay between the germline ends. The V gene's germline CDR1 is MNHEY and CDR2 SMNVEV (reference sequence). In DNA, the CDR3 is TGTGCCAGCAGTTTTCGGGGAAATCAGCCCCAGCATTTT. Amino acid sequence: CASSFRGNQPQHF.

V is TRBV7-8 and J is TRBJ1-5; D call uncertain. Deletions cut 6 bases from V and 5 bases from J, with 26 bases between. The CDR3 extends over 18 amino acids. The germline V gene encodes CDR1 SGHVS and CDR2 FQNEAQ. CDR3 region: CASSDAFFSGFQDQPQHF. Written as DNA, the CDR3 is TGTGCCAGCAGTGACGCCTTTTTTTCGGGTTTCCAAGATCAGCCCCAGCATTTT.

The chain combines TRBV7-9 with TRBJ1-1, with TRBD1 identical over 8 bases. This CDR3 is 12 amino acids long. The ends lost 5 bases at V and 12 bases at J; junction bases unmatched: 8. The germline V gene encodes CDR1 SEHNR and CDR2 FQNEAQ (reference sequence). The CDR3 is CASSVRTGTTFF. The CDR3, as DNA: TGTGCCAGCAGCGTAAGGACAGGGACTACTTTCTTT.

Notes on this clone: The same CDR3 also results from other DNA sequences found in this sample. This chain joins TRBV5-1 and TRBJ2-7, with 10 bases matching TRBD1. The CDR3 totals 16 residues. CDR1 is SGHRS, CDR2 YFSETQ, per germline. The ends lost 0 bases at V and 2 bases at J; junction bases unmatched: 5. The CDR3 here is CASSLAGGQGAYEQYF. CDR3 bases: TGCGCCAGCAGCTTGGCAGGAGGACAGGGGGCCTACGAGCAGTACTTC.

The chain employs TRBV9 and TRBJ2-7; tentatively, D is TRBD2 (6 bases). Germline CDR1 SGDLS, CDR2 YYNGEE. CDR3 length equals 15 residues. Trimming removed 1 base at V and 7 bases at J, with 18 bases between. The CDR3 sequence: CASSVRGGIGGEQYF. The CDR3 nucleotides are TGTGCCAGCAGCGTAAGGGGCGGGATCGGCGGGGAGCAGTACTTC.

V usage is TRBV5-4 and J usage is TRBJ2-7; possible D gene TRBD1, 7 bases. V dropped 4 bases and J dropped 4 bases, with 18 bases sitting between them. Per germline, CDR1 SGHNT and CDR2 YYREEE (reference sequence). CDR3 length equals 15 residues. The CDR3 is CASSSSGGQSYEQYF. CDR3 nucleotides: TGTGCCAGCAGCAGCTCCGGGGGACAGTCATACGAGCAGTACTTC.

This chain connects TRBV18 to TRBJ2-1, with D maybe TRBD2 (6 bases). The CDR3 is 18 residues long. Germline assignment: CDR1 KGHSH and CDR2 LQKENI. Trimming removed 5 bases from V and 0 bases from J, with 20 bases in between. The DNA for the CDR3 is TGTGCCAGCTCAACCAACTCTCTAGCGCCTAGCTCCTACAATGAGCAGTTCTTC. The encoded protein is CASSTNSLAPSSYNEQFF.

V and J are TRBV12-3 or TRBV12-4 and TRBJ2-1; 8 bases match TRBD2. The CDR3 length is 13 residues. V lost 10 bases to trimming and J lost 6 bases; unmatched junction nucleotides: 8. CDR3: CATDSGGANEQFF. For the CDR3, the DNA is TGTGCCACCGACTCGGGGGGGGCCAATGAGCAGTTCTTC.

This clone was seen a handful of times. This chain links TRBV7-9 with TRBJ1-5, with D maybe TRBD1 (6 bases). This CDR3 spans 17 amino acids. Germline CDR1 SEHNR, CDR2 FQNEAQ (reference sequence). V was trimmed by 5 bases and J by 0 bases, leaving 17 bases between them. The CDR3 spells CASSPSGGPNSNQPQHF. CDR3 in DNA: TGTGCCAGCAGCCCTTCGGGGGGGCCGAATAGCAATCAGCCCCAGCATTTT.

J is TRBJ1-2 and V is TRBV6-5; D is possibly TRBD1 (5 bases). CDR1 MNHEY and CDR2 SVGAGI come from the germline V gene. The CDR3 extends over 13 amino acids. Deletions cut 5 bases from V and 4 bases from J, with 11 bases between. The CDR3 coding sequence is TGTGCCAGCAGTCCCTCGGGGGTCTATGGCTACACCTTC. Its protein is CASSPSGVYGYTF.